The clone carrying this TCR beta chain has at least ten counts. Tagging with unique molecular identifiers was applied to individual cDNA molecules. One entry per CDR3 protein, called by TCRdb with MiXCR from the 5' RACE reads. This sample has around 30,000 distinct CDR3 sequences, with 5% to 6.5% found just once. This entry belongs to a study of early T cells in non-severe SARS-CoV-2 infection. This CDR3 region has 15 residues. With V trimmed by 8 bases and J by 5 bases, 9 bases remained unmatched. Per the germline V gene, CDR1 is ENHRY and CDR2 is SYGVKD. The V call is TRBV10-3, the J call TRBJ2-2, with 9 bases fitting TRBD1. This TCR came from an adult who was a healthcare worker with PCR-confirmed SARS-CoV-2 infection or an uninfected control (not recorded which). Sequencing was performed on whole blood. CDR3 DNA sequence: TGTGCCATCGGTGGGACAGGGCTCCTTACCGGGGAGCTGTTTTTT. This translates into CAIGGTGLLTGELFF.